This TCR beta chain was documented in a study of CD8 T cells in Susac syndrome (dated by TCRdb to between 2019 and 2020). Turning to the overall study: Among the Susac syndrome patients who were sequenced, clinically active disease was present in more than 5 and clinical remission was observed in 8 or 9. At blood withdrawal, Susac syndrome patients were therapy-naive, treated with corticosteroids (with IVIg additionally given to some), or treated with IVIg alone. Repertoire sequencing was used to test whether CD8+ T cell activation and differentiation in Susac syndrome was antigen driven. Clonality of the CD8+ T cell repertoire was compared between about a dozen healthy donors, about 14 Susac syndrome patients and around 16 multiple sclerosis patients. General conclusions and limits of the study: Approximately 15 Susac-specific public clones were identified in the total CD8+ repertoire, and a few Susac-specific public clones were identified in the CD8+ TEMRA repertoire. CD8+ repertoires in Susac syndrome showed clonal expansion, which was highest in CD8+ TEMRA cells and was greater in clinically active patients than in remitting patients. The TCR sequencing and HLA analysis was acknowledged to have included a relatively small number of individuals.

The germline V gene (reference sequence) sets CDR1 to SEHNR and CDR2 to FQNEAQ. Inclusive of the bounding cysteine and phenylalanine, the CDR3 is 13 residues long. Here the CDR3 DNA is all that survives: 39 bases in frame from base 1. V loses 2 bases of germline sequence and J loses 5 bases, and the interval between the two ends is 9 bases. As concerns this clonotype: Its antigen is not yet known. Base-call qualities are not available, and no considerably larger clone is one nucleotide away.

RNA was extracted with the RNeasy kit and about 0.5 to 1 ug was reverse transcribed using random hexamers. TCR beta CDR3 regions were amplified with the immunoSEQ multiplex PCR assay covering 54 Vbeta and 13 Jbeta segments. PCR amplification bias was corrected using a synthetic template baseline for primer optimization and computational correction. The study's processing was this. Reads were annotated to V, D and J genes according to IMGT and were analyzed with immunoSEQ Analyzer, with only productive sequences retained. Clonality was computed as one minus Shannon entropy normalized by log2 of the number of productive unique sequences. For each patient and control, public and private clones were evaluated among the 100 most prevalent clones. Clones were defined as Susac-specific if absent from the healthy and MS cohorts, from more than 900 published viral clones and from other ImmuneACCESS disease sequences. Clones were called with MiXCR by TCRdb after fastp trimmed the public reads at Q25, and only in-frame beta chains were retained. One record per CDR3 amino acid sequence lists the most common genes and DNA. These V and J calls derive from TCRdb rather than the authors' analysis. Within this sample are 100,000 to 150,000 distinct CDR3 sequences, with around 96% of them counted one time only. Around 0.2% of the sample rests with the top ten.

High-throughput TCR beta sequencing profiled peripheral blood CD8+ and CD4+ T cells from healthy donors, Susac syndrome patients and multiple sclerosis patients. The Susac syndrome patients fulfilled recently defined diagnostic criteria for definite or probable disease. Bulk CD8+ and CD4+ T cells were purified by magnetic negative isolation, whereas CD8+ TEMRA cells were enriched by FACS. Blood was collected in EDTA tubes and processed within 24 hours, with PBMCs isolated through density gradient centrifugation. PBMCs destined for TCR sequencing were cryopreserved in liquid nitrogen and later thawed in a 37 °C water bath. The sorted or isolated CD4+, CD8+ and CD8+ TEMRA cells had a purity of 90% or higher.

This chain is built from TRBV7-9 and TRBJ1-1; a tentative D match to TRBD1 spans 5 bases. This TCR was sampled from a human donor with Susac syndrome. Input material: CD8+ T cells from PBMCs. The DNA reads TGTGCCAGCAGCTTATTTGGGGGAACTGAAGCTTTCTTT. Translated, this gives CASSLFGGTEAFF. The CDR3, completed at both ends by the reference TRBV7-9 and TRBJ1-1 genes, gives the full variable domain DTGVSQNPRHKITKRGQNVTFRCDPISEHNRLYWYRQTLGQGPEFLTYFQNEAQLEKSRLLSDRFSAERPKGSFSTLEIQRTEQGDSAMYLCASSLFGGTEAFFGQGTRLTVV.